Presented here are 14 T cell receptor beta chains from one specimen sequenced in a study of T cells in Graves' hyperthyroidism and ophthalmopathy. Amplified TCR beta CDR3 regions came from RNA transcripts. In the first-round RT-PCR of the TCR CDR3, the HTBI primer set was used. TCRdb reprocessed the multiplex PCR reads with MiXCR, giving one entry per CDR3 protein. The profile shows some 600,000 distinct CDR3 sequences, approximately 44% of them singletons. The sample was peripheral blood or thyroid tissue (not recorded which). The receptors shown here come from a woman in her late teens or twenties with Graves' hyperthyroidism.

In its sample, this clonotype was seen a few times. V is TRBV12-3 or TRBV12-4 and J is TRBJ1-1; D call uncertain. The CDR3 consists of 13 residues. Between the trimmed V and J ends, which lost 6 bases and 4 bases, there was a span of 12 bases. CDR3 in DNA: TGTGCCAGCAGAATACAAGGGTCCACTGAAGCTTTCTTT. Translated: CASRIQGSTEAFF.

The sample holds a few counts of this clonotype. J is TRBJ2-7 and V is TRBV5-1; D remains ambiguous. Germline-derived CDR1 and CDR2 are SGHRS and YFSETQ. There are 16 residues in the CDR3. V was trimmed by 0 bases and J by 2 bases, leaving 15 bases between them. As DNA, the CDR3 is TGCGCCAGCAGCTTGGCCGAGTGGGATCAACCCTACGAGCAGTACTTC. This sequence encodes CASSLAEWDQPYEQYF.

This clonotype was seen only a few times. The chain has TRBV7-9 and TRBJ1-3, with a tentative D call TRBD1 (6 bases). The germline V gene has CDR1 SEHNR and CDR2 FQNEAQ (reference sequence). V was cut by 5 bases and J by 3 bases, with 14 bases left in between. This CDR3 region has 15 residues. Here the CDR3 reads CASSPQGIGGNTIYF. Here the CDR3 DNA reads TGTGCCAGCAGCCCACAGGGAATAGGTGGAAACACCATATATTTT. The complete variable domain, with remaining parts taken from reference TRBV7-9 and TRBJ1-3, reads DTGVSQNPRHKITKRGQNVTFRCDPISEHNRLYWYRQTLGQGPEFLTYFQNEAQLEKSRLLSDRFSAERPKGSFSTLEIQRTEQGDSAMYLCASSPQGIGGNTIYFGEGSWLTVV.

Points on this clonotype: Possible read error: a much larger clone is one base away. This chain connects TRBV20-1 to TRBJ1-5; D is ambiguous. In germline, CDR1 is DFQATT, CDR2 SNEGSKA (reference sequence). The CDR3 sequence is 14 residues long. Here the CDR3 reads CSASQEGSNRPQHF. The CDR3 nucleotides read TGCAGTGCTAGTCAGGAGGGAAGCAATCGGCCCCAGCATTTT.

This clonotype has just a few counts. This chain connects TRBV2 to TRBJ2-5; 9 bases are shared with TRBD1. Per germline, CDR1 SNHLY and CDR2 FYNNEI. V was pared by 6 bases and J by 3 bases, with 5 bases of the junction left unmatched. This CDR3 region has 14 residues. Here the CDR3 reads CASRPTGGKETQYF. The CDR3 bases are TGTGCCAGCAGACCGACAGGGGGAAAAGAGACCCAGTACTTC.

This clonotype was observed once. The gene calls are TRBV10-3 and TRBJ2-7, with D maybe TRBD2 (5 bases). Trimming removed 10 bases at V and 4 bases at J, with 20 bases between. Germline-derived CDR1 and CDR2 are ENHRY and SYGVKD. The CDR3 covers 14 residues. The chain's CDR3 is CARGERAGLYEQYF. The CDR3 DNA is TGTGCCAGAGGTGAGAGGGCCGGTTTGTACGAGCAGTACTTC.

This chain joins TRBV25-1 and TRBJ2-2; unclear D gene. Trimming removed 7 bases at V and 6 bases at J, with 15 bases between. The CDR3 spans 14 residues. Germline lookup yields CDR1 MGHDK and CDR2 SYGVNS. The CDR3: CASMTGRIAGELFF. The CDR3 bases are TGTGCCAGCATGACGGGTCGGATAGCCGGGGAGCTGTTTTTT. The variable domain in full, with the rest retrieved from reference TRBV25-1 and TRBJ2-2, is EADIYQTPRYLVIGTGKKITLECSQTMGHDKMYWYQQDPGMELHLIHYSYGVNSTEKGDLSSESTVSRIRTEHFPLTLESARPSHTSQYLCASMTGRIAGELFFGEGSRLTVL.

The chain recombines TRBV11-1 with TRBJ1-1; D is undetermined. CDR1 is SGHAT and CDR2 is FQDESV in the germline V gene (reference sequence). Trimming took off 7 bases at V and 5 bases at J, with 26 bases between the two ends. This CDR3 region has 17 residues. CDR3 nucleotides: TGTGCCAGCATCTTTCCCGTTGCGGGTCGCCTCGGAACTGAAGCTTTCTTT. Residues: CASIFPVAGRLGTEAFF.

This clonotype showed up just a few times. The V gene is TRBV6-6, the J gene TRBJ2-7; TRBD1 aligns across 8 bases. Germline loops: CDR1 MNHNY, CDR2 SVGAGI (reference sequence). The CDR3 consists of 16 residues. The J segment lost 4 bases and the V segment lost 6 bases, leaving 14 bases of the junction unmatched. CDR3 coding DNA: TGTGCCAGCAGCCCCGTAGGACAGGGACCTTCGTACGAGCAGTACTTC. This encodes CASSPVGQGPSYEQYF.

The chain links TRBV25-1 to TRBJ1-3; 7 positions match TRBD1. With V trimmed by 0 bases and J by 7 bases, 6 bases remained unmatched. The CDR3 has 15 residues. Germline loops: CDR1 MGHDK, CDR2 SYGVNS. CDR3 DNA: TGTGCCAGCAGTGAATATGACAGGGTTGAGAACACCATATATTTT. Translated: CASSEYDRVENTIYF.

This clonotype has a handful of counts. The J gene is TRBJ2-3, the V gene TRBV24-1, with D unclear. Per the germline V gene, CDR1 is KGHDR and CDR2 is SFDVKD. Trimming cost V 7 bases and J 2 bases, with 18 bases left between them. The length of the CDR3 is 16 residues. This chain's CDR3 is CATSSAGRSLTDTQYF. CDR3 coding DNA: TGTGCCACCAGCTCCGCCGGCCGGAGCCTCACAGATACGCAGTATTTT.

This clonotype was picked up many times. The chain links TRBV2 to TRBJ1-5; D unresolved. V was shortened by 3 bases and J by 2 bases, with 11 bases between the two germline ends. CDR3 length: 15 amino acids. Germline CDR1 is SNHLY and CDR2 is FYNNEI. CDR3 sequence: CASSEGYGGNQPQHF. CDR3 coding DNA: TGTGCCAGCAGTGAGGGGTACGGAGGCAATCAGCCCCAGCATTTT.

The chain recombines TRBV12-3 or TRBV12-4 with TRBJ2-7, with TRBD2 matching 7 bases. This CDR3 spans 15 amino acids. The ends lost 8 bases at V and 2 bases at J; junction bases unmatched: 12. The CDR3 DNA follows: TGTGCCAGCGCAACACTAGGGAGGGGCCCCTACGAGCAGTACTTC. Translated, it gives CASATLGRGPYEQYF.

A note on this clonotype: This CDR3 is missing its conserved last phenylalanine or tryptophan, likely due to a read error. The limits of the CDR3 on the DNA are not certain, so only TCRdb's listed CDR3 is given. The J gene is TRBJ1-5, the V gene TRBV29-1; the table assigns TRBD1, which was not confirmed against the DNA. CDR1 SQVTM and CDR2 ANQGSEA come from the germline V gene. The CDR3 has 13 residues if both end residues are counted. CDR3: CSVATDSNQPRPR.